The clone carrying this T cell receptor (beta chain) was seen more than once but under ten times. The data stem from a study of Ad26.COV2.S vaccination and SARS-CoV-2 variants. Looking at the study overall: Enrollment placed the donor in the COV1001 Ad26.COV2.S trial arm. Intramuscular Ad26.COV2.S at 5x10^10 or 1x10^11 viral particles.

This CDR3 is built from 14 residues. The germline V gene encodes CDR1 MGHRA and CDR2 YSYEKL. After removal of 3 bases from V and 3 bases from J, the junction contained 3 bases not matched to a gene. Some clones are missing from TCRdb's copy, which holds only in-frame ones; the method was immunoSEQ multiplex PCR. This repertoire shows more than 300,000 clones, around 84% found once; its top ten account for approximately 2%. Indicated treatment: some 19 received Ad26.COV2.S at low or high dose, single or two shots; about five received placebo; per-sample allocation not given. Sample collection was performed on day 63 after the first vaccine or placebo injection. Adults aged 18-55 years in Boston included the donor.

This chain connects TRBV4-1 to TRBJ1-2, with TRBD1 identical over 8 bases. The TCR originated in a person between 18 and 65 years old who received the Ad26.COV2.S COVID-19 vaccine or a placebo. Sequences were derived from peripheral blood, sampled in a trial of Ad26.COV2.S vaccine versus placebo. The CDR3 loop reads CASSQDRAYYGYTF. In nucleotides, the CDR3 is TGCGCCAGCAGCCAGGACAGGGCCTACTATGGCTACACCTTC.